This TCR beta chain was captured in a study of blood T cell repertoires in COVID-19. As for the study in general: Donors in the United States, Italy and Spain gave samples during acute or convalescent COVID-19. Sample material is recorded as cDNA or gDNA derived from T cells, B-cell-depleted T cells, or PBMCs.

CDR3 size: 12 residues. Germline loops: CDR1 SEHNR, CDR2 FQNEAQ (reference sequence). With 5 bases removed from V and 6 bases from J, the gap between germline ends came to 10 bases. How the authors handled the data: Estimates of nucleated cell counts were drawn from the amplification of reference gene primers. Sequencing was performed with immunoSEQ multiplex PCR; in TCRdb, only in-frame clones are kept and a portion is missing. That table is the source of V, J and clone size, and D and trimming were worked out from the DNA. The sample lists roughly 120,000 clones, about 90% occurring once. This TCR derives from a woman between 50 and 59 years old with active or convalescent COVID-19. The chain carries TRBV7-9 and TRBJ1-2, with unresolved D. Sequenced: peripheral blood. CDR3 sequence (DNA): TGTGCCAGCAGCCCCCTCGGGGATGGCTACACCTTC. Translated, it gives CASSPLGDGYTF.